This T cell receptor beta chain was identified in a study of human T cells and chemical hapten exposure. Time point meaning: pre-sensitization, week 0. Specified treatment: therapeutic diphenylcyclopropenone sensitization with weekly scalp DPC. This clonotype was seen ten or more times. The CDR3 is 16 residues long. The germline gives CDR1 MNHNY, CDR2 SVGAGI (reference sequence). The germline V and J ends were trimmed by 4 bases and 5 bases, with 18 bases remaining between them. MiXCR, run by TCRdb on the RACE reads, gives a single entry per CDR3 protein. The sample consists of approximately 370,000 distinct CDR3 sequences, over 5% of them appearing once.

The sample was whole blood, taken in connection with sensitization to the hapten diphenylcyclopropenone (DPC). The chain employs TRBV6-6 and TRBJ1-5; the D gene is possibly TRBD1 (5 bases). The TCR comes from a woman between 18 and 30 years old with alopecia areata. Some clones in this sample may be carry-over from other donors' samples. CDR3 in DNA: TGTGCCAGCAGTTCAGGGACCGCGGGACCGTATCAGCCCCAGCATTTT. It yields the protein CASSSGTAGPYQPQHF.